The clone carrying this T cell receptor (beta chain) came up a few times. Its antigen remains unknown. Trimming took 4 bases from V and 8 from J; bases not matched to a gene: 9. The CDR3 runs to 15 residues. These data come from a study of CD8+ T cells in alopecia areata. Study-wide points: Possibly as an HLA-related effect, TCR sharing across patients appeared less clear than in mice. Sequencing of scalp samples also captures resident alphabeta T cells of normal skin. An increase in clonality over normal scalp was evident in lesional scalp, especially alopecia totalis/universalis.

TCR sequencing used cDNA made by reverse transcription of extracted RNA. Clones were read by immunoSEQ multiplex PCR, and TCRdb kept only the in-frame ones, dropping some. Of about 97,000 clones detected, 55% to 75% appear once; the ten largest clones hold roughly 15%. The treatment here: oral pan-JAK inhibitor, 5-10 mg twice daily. Lesional scalp tissue (obtained by punch biopsy) and peripheral blood were collected from alopecia areata patients. Sequenced material: CD8+ T cells sorted from blood, taken at approximately week 60, from a patient treated with tofacitinib. The TCR originated in a human donor with alopecia areata. This chain uses TRBV23-1 with TRBJ1-5; 9 bases agree with TRBD1. TRBV23-1 is flagged as an ORF with uncertain function. The CDR3 DNA reads TGCGCCAGCAGTCGAGTCACAGGGGGCAAAGAGCCCCAGCATTTT. Translating it yields CASSRVTGGKEPQHF.